This T cell receptor (beta chain) was sequenced in a study of control samples from healthy donors and cancer patients. With regard to this clone: This same CDR3 is encoded by further DNA sequences in the sample.

From germline, CDR1 is SGHTA and CDR2 FQGNSA. This CDR3 region has 14 residues. Trimming cost V 1 base and J 6 bases; bases outside gene matches: 4. This table comes from immunoSEQ multiplex PCR, and its TCRdb copy is limited to in-frame clones, with some not included. The sample has 150,000 to 200,000 clones, more than 80% seen once. This chain uses TRBV7-2 with TRBJ2-3, with 7 bases lining up with TRBD2. The receptor comes from a man aged 25 to 40 in good health. The specimen was blood. CDR3 sequence: CASSLVGGRDTQYF. The DNA of the CDR3 is TGTGCCAGCAGCTTAGTGGGGGGGAGGGATACGCAGTATTTT.